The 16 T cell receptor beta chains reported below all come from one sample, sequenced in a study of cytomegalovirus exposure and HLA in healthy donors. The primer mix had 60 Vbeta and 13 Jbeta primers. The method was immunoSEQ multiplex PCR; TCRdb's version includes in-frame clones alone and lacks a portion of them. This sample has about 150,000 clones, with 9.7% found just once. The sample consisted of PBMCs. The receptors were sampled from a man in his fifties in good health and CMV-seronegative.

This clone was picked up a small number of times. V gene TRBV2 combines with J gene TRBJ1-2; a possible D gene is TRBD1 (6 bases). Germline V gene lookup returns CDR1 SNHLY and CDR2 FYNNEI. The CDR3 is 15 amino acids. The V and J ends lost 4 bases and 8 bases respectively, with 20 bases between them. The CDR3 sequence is CASSVQGLPNNGYTF. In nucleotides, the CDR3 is TGTGCCAGCAGTGTACAGGGATTACCCAACAACGGCTACACCTTC.

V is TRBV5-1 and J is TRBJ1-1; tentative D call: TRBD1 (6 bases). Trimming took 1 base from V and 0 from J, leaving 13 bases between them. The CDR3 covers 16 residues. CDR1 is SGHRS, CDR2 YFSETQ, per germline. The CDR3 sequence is CASSLQTGRMNTEAFF. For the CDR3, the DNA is TGCGCCAGCAGCTTGCAGACAGGCAGAATGAACACTGAAGCTTTCTTT.

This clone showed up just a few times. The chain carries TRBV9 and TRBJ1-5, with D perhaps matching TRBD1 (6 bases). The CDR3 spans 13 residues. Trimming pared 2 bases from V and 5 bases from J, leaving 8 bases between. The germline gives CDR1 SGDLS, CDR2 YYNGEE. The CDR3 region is CASSVQGYQPQHF. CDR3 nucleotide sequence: TGTGCCAGCAGCGTCCAGGGGTATCAGCCCCAGCATTTT. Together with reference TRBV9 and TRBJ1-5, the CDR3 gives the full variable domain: DSGVTQTPKHLITATGQRVTLRCSPRSGDLSVYWYQQSLDQGLQFLIQYYNGEERAKGNILERFSAQQFPDLHSELNLSSLELGDSALYFCASSVQGYQPQHFGDGTRLSIL.

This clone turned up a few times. The CDR3 DNA reads TGTGCCAGCAGTTACGGTGGGAGGGTGAACACTGAAGCTTTCTTT. It codes for CASSYGGRVNTEAFF. The gene calls are TRBV6-5 and TRBJ1-1; D remains ambiguous. The CDR3 consists of 15 residues. Germline V lookup: CDR1 MNHEY, CDR2 SVGAGI. V was clipped by 2 bases and J by 0 bases, with 10 bases between them.

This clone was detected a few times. The CDR3 sequence: CASSEQGADNQPQHF. CDR3 DNA: TGTGCCAGCAGCGAACAGGGGGCTGACAATCAGCCCCAGCATTTT. The gene calls are TRBV2 and TRBJ1-5; 9 bases line up with TRBD1. V shed 6 bases and J 3 bases; nucleotides not matched to a gene: 6. The CDR3 covers 15 residues. Germline lookup yields CDR1 SNHLY and CDR2 FYNNEI.

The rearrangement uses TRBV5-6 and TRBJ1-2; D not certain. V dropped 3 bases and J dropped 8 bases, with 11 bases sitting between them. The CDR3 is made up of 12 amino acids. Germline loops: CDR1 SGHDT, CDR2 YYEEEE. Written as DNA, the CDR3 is TGTGCCAGCAGCTCCCTCCCCGTCGGCTACACCTTC. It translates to CASSSLPVGYTF.

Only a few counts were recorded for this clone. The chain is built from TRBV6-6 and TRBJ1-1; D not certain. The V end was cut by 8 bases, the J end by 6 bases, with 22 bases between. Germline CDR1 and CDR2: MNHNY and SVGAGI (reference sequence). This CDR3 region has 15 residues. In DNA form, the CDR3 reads TGTGCCAGCCAGAATACACAACAGCGGAGGGCTGAAGCTTTCTTT. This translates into CASQNTQQRRAEAFF.

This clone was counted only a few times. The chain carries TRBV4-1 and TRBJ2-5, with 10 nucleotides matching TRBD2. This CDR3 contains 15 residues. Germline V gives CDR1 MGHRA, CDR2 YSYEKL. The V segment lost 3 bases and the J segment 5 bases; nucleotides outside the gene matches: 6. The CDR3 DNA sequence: TGCGCCAGCAGCCAGAGTAGCGGGGGGTGGGAGACCCAGTACTTC. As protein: CASSQSSGGWETQYF.

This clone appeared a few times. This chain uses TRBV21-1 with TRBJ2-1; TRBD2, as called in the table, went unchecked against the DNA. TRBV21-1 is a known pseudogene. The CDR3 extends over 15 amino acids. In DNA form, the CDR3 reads TGTGCCAGCAGCAAAGGTAAGCGGGAGAACAATGAGCAGTTCTTC. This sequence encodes CASSKGKRENNEQFF.

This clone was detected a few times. The CDR3 DNA reads TGTGCCAGCAGAGAACAGGGGGGGCCTGGAAACACCATATATTTT. It codes for CASREQGGPGNTIYF. This rearrangement joins TRBV28 to TRBJ1-3; 8 bases align to TRBD1. The CDR3 spans 15 residues. Germline values: CDR1 MDHEN, CDR2 SYDVKM. V was pared by 6 bases and J by 2 bases, with 6 bases of the junction left unmatched.

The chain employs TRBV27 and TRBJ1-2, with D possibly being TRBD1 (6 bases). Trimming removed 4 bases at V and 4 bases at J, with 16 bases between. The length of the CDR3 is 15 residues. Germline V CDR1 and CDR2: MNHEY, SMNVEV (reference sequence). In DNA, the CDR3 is TGTGCCAGCAGTTCACCCACGACAGGATTCTATGGCTACACCTTC. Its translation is CASSSPTTGFYGYTF.

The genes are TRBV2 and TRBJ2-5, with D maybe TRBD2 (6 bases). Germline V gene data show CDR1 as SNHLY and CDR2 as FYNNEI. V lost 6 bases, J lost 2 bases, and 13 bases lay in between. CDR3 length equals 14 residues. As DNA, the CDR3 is TGTGCCAGCAGGGAGGGGAGTATACAAGAGACCCAGTACTTC. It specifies CASREGSIQETQYF.

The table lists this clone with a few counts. The CDR3 sequence: CASSPLTSGPQETQYF. Here the CDR3 DNA reads TGTGCCAGCAGCCCCCTGACTAGCGGTCCCCAAGAGACCCAGTACTTC. The V and J genes are TRBV5-6 and TRBJ2-5; 9 bases line up with TRBD2. Germline V gene lookup returns CDR1 SGHDT and CDR2 YYEEEE. The J segment lost 1 base and the V segment lost 4 bases, leaving 8 bases of the junction unmatched. This CDR3 is 16 amino acids long.

The CDR3 protein is CASSLNPGGKETQYF. The CDR3 coding sequence is TGTGCCAGCAGCTTAAACCCAGGAGGAAAAGAGACCCAGTACTTC. V and J are TRBV7-3 and TRBJ2-5; possibly TRBD2 for D (5 bases). The germline V gene encodes CDR1 SGHTA and CDR2 FQGTGA. The CDR3 sequence is 15 residues long. Trimming pared 1 base from V and 3 bases from J, leaving 12 bases between.

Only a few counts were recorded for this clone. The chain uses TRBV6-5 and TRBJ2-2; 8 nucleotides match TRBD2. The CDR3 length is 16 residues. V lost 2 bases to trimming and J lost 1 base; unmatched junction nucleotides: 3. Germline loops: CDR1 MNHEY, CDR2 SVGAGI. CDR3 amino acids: CASSYRTSLNTGELFF. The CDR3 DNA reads TGTGCCAGCAGTTACAGGACTAGCTTGAACACCGGGGAGCTGTTTTTT.

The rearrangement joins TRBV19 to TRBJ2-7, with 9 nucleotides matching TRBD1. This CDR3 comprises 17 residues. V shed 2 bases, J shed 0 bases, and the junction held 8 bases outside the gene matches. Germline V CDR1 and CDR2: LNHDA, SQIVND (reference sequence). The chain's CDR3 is CASSISRGQGSSYEQYF. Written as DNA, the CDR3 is TGTGCCAGTAGTATATCCAGAGGACAGGGGAGCTCCTACGAGCAGTACTTC.